This TCR beta chain was obtained from a study of blood T cell repertoires in COVID-19. Background on the study: Collection of acute and convalescent COVID-19 samples took place in the United States, Italy and Spain.

The repertoire was sequenced with immunoSEQ multiplex PCR; TCRdb's copy has only in-frame clones and lacks some. Of approximately 180,000 clones listed, approximately 80% were seen once; the top ten hold 6.5% to 9%. V lost 2 bases, J lost 3 bases, and 11 bases lay in between. CDR1 and CDR2 from the germline V gene are SGHRS and YFSETQ. This CDR3 spans 14 amino acids. The chain combines TRBV5-1 with TRBJ1-1; perhaps TRBD1 as D (5 bases). The clonotype originates from a woman aged 40 to 49 with COVID-19, enrolled during active disease. The sample comprised peripheral blood. The CDR3 DNA follows: TGCGCCAGCAGCTTCAGGGAGGCGGACACTGAAGCTTTCTTT. Translated, it gives CASSFREADTEAFF.